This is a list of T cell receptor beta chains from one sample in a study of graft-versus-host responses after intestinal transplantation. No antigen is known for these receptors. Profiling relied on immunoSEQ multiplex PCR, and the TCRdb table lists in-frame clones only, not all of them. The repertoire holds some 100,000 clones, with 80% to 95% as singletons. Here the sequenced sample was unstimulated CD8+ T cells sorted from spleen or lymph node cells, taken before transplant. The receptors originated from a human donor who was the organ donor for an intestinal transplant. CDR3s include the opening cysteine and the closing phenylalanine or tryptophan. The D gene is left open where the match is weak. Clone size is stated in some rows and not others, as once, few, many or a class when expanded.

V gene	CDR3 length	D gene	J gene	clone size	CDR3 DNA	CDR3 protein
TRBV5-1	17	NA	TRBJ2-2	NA	TGCGCCAGCAGCTTGTCGGCCAGGGCAGAGAACACCGGGGAGCTGTTTTTT	CASSLSARAENTGELFF
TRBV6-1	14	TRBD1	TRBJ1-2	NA	TGTGCCAGCCCAAGACAGGGGAATGAGTATGGCTACACCTTC	CASPRQGNEYGYTF
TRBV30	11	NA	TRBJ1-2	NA	TGTGCCTGGCACGGACTTTATGGCTACACCTTC	CAWHGLYGYTF
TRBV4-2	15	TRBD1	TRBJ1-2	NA	TGTGCCAGCAGCCAAGAACCAGGACAGGGTTCTGGCTACACCTTC	CASSQEPGQGSGYTF
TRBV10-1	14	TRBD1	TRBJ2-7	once	TGCGCCAGGACAATTCGGGGACAGGGCTACGAGCAGTACTTC	CARTIRGQGYEQYF
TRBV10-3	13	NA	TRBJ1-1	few	TGTGCCATCAGTATTCGGGTGGTGGCTGAAGCTTTCTTT	CAISIRVVAEAFF
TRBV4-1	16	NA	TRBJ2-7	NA	TGCGCCAGCAGCCAGGTAGGAACAGGACAATTCTACGAGCAGTACTTC	CASSQVGTGQFYEQYF
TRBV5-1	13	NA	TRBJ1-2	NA	TGCGCCAGCAGCTTGGCAGCTAACTATGGCTACACCTTC	CASSLAANYGYTF
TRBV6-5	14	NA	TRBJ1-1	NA	TGTGCCAGCAGTTTGGCAACCCAGAACACTGAAGCTTTCTTT	CASSLATQNTEAFF
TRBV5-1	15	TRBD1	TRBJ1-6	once	TGCGCCAGCAGCTGGAGAGGGGGCGACGGTTCACCCCTCCACTTT	CASSWRGGDGSPLHF
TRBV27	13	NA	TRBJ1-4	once	TGTGCCAGCAGTTTGTATACTAATGAAAAACTGTTTTTT	CASSLYTNEKLFF
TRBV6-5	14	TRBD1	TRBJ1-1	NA	TGTGCCAGCAGCCCGGGACAGGGGTACACTGAAGCTTTCTTT	CASSPGQGYTEAFF
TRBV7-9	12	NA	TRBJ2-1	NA	TGTGCCAGCAGCATAAATATGAATGAGCAGTTCTTC	CASSINMNEQFF
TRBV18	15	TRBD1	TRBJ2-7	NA	TGTGCCAGCTCACCACCGGGACAGGCGGCCTACGAGCAGTACTTC	CASSPPGQAAYEQYF
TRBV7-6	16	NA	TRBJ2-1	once	TGTGCCAGCAGCTTAGGTTTTGGACAGCACTACAATGAGCAGTTCTTC	CASSLGFGQHYNEQFF
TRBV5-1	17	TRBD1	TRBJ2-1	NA	TGCGCCAGCAGCCCGGAAGCACAGGGGGGAACCTACGATGAGCAGTTCTTC	CASSPEAQGGTYDEQFF
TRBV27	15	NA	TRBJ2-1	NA	TGTGCCAGCAGTTTATTCCAGGGTCCCTACAATGAGCAGTTCTTC	CASSLFQGPYNEQFF
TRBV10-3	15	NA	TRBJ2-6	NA	TGTGCCACGTTCAGCGCCATCTCTGGGGCCAACGTCCTGACTTTC	CATFSAISGANVLTF
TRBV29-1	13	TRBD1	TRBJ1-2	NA	TGCAGTATCCGGGACAGCCAAAGCTATGGCTACACCTTC	CSIRDSQSYGYTF
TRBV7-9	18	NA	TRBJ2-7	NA	TGTGCCAGCAGCTTCTTCGCAGGGAAATCCCCAGATTCCTACGAGCAGTACTTC	CASSFFAGKSPDSYEQYF
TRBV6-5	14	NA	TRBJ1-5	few	TGTGCCAGCAGTGTGACAGGTAGCAATCAGCCCCAGCATTTT	CASSVTGSNQPQHF
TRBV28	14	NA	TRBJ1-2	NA	TGTGCCAGCAGTCTCGAACCGGGGAGGGATGGCTACACCTTC	CASSLEPGRDGYTF
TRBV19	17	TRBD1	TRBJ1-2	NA	TGTGCCAGTAGTATCTGGGCAGGGGGACTTGATCCTTATGGCTACACCTTC	CASSIWAGGLDPYGYTF
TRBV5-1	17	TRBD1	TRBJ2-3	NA	TGCGCCAGCAGCTTTGATCCGACAGGGGGCTACACAGATACGCAGTATTTT	CASSFDPTGGYTDTQYF
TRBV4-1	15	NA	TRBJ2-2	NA	TGCGCCAGCAGCCAAGTGGGGCGGGGCACCGGGGAGCTGTTTTTT	CASSQVGRGTGELFF
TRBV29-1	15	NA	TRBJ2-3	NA	TGCAGTATGAGGGGAGGCCTGAGTAGCACAGATACGCAGTATTTT	CSMRGGLSSTDTQYF
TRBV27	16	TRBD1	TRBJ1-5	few	TGTGCCAGCAGTTTATCGACAGGGGATAGCAATCAGCCCCAGCATTTT	CASSLSTGDSNQPQHF
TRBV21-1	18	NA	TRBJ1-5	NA	TGTGCCAGCAGCAAAGTGTCCGGACAGGACCTTAACTATCAGCCCCAGCATTTT	CASSKVSGQDLNYQPQHF
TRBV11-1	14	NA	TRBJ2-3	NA	TGTGCCAGCAGGACAGGCGCTACCACAGATACGCAGTATTTT	CASRTGATTDTQYF
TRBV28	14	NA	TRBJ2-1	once	TGTGCCAGCAGTTTACCCTTCACTAGCCGCAGCAAGATCTTC	CASSLPFTSRSKIF
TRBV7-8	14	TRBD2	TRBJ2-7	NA	TGTGCCAGCAGCCCAATGGGAGGGACCTACGAGCAGTACTTC	CASSPMGGTYEQYF
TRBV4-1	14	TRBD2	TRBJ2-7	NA	TGCGCCAGCAGCCAAGGGGCGGGGGCCTACGAGCAGTACTTC	CASSQGAGAYEQYF
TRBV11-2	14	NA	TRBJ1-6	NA	TGTGCCAGCAGCTTACCAGGGTATAATTCACCCCTCCACTTT	CASSLPGYNSPLHF
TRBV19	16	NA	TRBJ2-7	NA	TGTGCCAGTAGTATAGTTGGAGGTCCGAGCTCCTACGAGCAGTACTTC	CASSIVGGPSSYEQYF
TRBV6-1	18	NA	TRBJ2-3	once	TGTGCCAGCAGTGACAACATCCTGGCTAGCGCCGACGCAGATACGCAGTATTTT	CASSDNILASADADTQYF
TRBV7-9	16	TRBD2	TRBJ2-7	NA	TGTGCCAGCAGCCCGGGACTAGCGGGGGACTCCTACGAGCAGTACTTC	CASSPGLAGDSYEQYF
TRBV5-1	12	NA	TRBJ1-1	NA	TGCGCCAGCAGCTCCCTTGGGAGTGAAGCTTTCTTT	CASSSLGSEAFF